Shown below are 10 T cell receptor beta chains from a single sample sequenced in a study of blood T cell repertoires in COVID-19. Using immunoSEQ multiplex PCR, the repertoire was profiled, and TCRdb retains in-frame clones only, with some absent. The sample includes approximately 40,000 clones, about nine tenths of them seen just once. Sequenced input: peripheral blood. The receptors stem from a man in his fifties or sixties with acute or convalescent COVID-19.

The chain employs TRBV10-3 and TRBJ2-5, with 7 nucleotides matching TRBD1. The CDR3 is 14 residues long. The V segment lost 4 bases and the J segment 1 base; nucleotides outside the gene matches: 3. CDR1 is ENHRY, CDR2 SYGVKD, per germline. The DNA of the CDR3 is TGTGCCATCAGTGTGGGACAGCTCCAAGAGACCCAGTACTTC. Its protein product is CAISVGQLQETQYF.

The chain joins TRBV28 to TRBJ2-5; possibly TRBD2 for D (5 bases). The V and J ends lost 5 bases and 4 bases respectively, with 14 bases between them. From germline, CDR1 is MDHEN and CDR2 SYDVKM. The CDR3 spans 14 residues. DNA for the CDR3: TGTGCCAGCAGTCCTACTAGATTCCGAGAGACCCAGTACTTC. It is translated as CASSPTRFRETQYF.

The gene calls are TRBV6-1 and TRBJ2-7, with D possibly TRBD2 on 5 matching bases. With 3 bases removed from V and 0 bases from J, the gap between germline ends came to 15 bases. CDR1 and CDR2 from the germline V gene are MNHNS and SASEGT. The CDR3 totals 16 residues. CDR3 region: CASSEASPVSSYEQYF. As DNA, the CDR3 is TGTGCCAGCAGTGAGGCTAGCCCCGTTAGCTCCTACGAGCAGTACTTC.

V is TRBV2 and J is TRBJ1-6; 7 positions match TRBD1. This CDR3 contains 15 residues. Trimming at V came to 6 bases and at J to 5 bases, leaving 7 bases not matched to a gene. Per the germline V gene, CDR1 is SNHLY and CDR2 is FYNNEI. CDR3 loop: CASSDRVGNNSPLHF. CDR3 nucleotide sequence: TGTGCCAGCAGCGACAGGGTCGGCAATAATTCACCCCTCCACTTT.

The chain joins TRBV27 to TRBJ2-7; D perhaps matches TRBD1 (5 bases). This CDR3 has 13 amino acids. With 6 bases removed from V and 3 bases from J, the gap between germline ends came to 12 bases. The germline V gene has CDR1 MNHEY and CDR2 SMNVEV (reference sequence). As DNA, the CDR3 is TGTGCCAGCAGAAGGCAGGGTGGCTACGAGCAGTACTTC. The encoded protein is CASRRQGGYEQYF.

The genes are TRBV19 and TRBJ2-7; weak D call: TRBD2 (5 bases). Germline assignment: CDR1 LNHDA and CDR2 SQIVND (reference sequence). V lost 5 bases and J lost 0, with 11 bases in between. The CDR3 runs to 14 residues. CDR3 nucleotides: TGTGCCAGTAGTGCCGAGCGGAGCTCCTACGAGCAGTACTTC. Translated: CASSAERSSYEQYF. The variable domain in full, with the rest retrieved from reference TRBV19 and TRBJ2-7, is DGGITQSPKYLFRKEGQNVTLSCEQNLNHDAMYWYRQDPGQGLRLIYYSQIVNDFQKGDIAEGYSVSREKKESFPLTVTSAQKNPTAFYLCASSAERSSYEQYFGPGTRLTVT.

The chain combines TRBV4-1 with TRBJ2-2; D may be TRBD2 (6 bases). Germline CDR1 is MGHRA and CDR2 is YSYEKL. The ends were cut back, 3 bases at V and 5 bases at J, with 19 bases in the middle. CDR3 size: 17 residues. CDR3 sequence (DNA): TGCGCCAGCAGCCACCCCGGGAGCCGTAGGGGAACCGGGGAGCTGTTTTTT. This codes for CASSHPGSRRGTGELFF.

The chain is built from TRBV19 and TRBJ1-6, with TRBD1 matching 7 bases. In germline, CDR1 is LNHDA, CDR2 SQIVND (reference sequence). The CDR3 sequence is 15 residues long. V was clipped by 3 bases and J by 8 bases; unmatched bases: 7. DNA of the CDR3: TGTGCCAGTAGTATCGACAGGGCTAGTGATTCACCCCTCCACTTT. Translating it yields CASSIDRASDSPLHF.

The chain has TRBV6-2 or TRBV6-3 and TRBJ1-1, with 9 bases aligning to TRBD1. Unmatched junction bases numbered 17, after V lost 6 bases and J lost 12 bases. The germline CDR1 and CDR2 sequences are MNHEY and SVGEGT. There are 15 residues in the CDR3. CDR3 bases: TGTGCCAGCAGCCCTTCCACAGGGGGCGCGAAATTAACTTTCTTT. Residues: CASSPSTGGAKLTFF.

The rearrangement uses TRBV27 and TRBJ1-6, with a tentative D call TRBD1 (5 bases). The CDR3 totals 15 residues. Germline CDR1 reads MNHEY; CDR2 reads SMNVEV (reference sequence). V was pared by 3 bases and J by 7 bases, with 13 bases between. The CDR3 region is CASSFGRGANSPLHF. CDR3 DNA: TGTGCCAGCAGTTTTGGGAGGGGAGCGAATTCACCCCTCCACTTT.